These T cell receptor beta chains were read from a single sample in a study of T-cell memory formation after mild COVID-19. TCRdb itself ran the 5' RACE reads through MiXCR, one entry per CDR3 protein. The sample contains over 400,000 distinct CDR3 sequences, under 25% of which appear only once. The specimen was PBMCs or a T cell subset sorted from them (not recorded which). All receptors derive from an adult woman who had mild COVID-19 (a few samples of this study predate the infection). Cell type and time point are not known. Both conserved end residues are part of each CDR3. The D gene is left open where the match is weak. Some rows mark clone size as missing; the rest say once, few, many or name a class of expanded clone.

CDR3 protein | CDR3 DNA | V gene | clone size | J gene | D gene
CASSSLGQPSNQPQHF | TGTGCCAGCAGCTCCCTCGGGCAGCCGAGCAATCAGCCCCAGCATTTT | TRBV7-8 | - | TRBJ1-5 | -
CASSVAGEDTQYF | TGTGCCAGCAGCGTAGCGGGGGAGGATACGCAGTATTTT | TRBV9 | few | TRBJ2-3 | -
CASSGHRSNGDNVLTF | TGTGCCAGCAGTGGTCACAGGAGCAATGGAGACAACGTCCTGACTTTC | TRBV12-3/TRBV12-4 | few | TRBJ2-6 | -
CATSPDRAGANVLTF | TGTGCCACCAGCCCCGACAGGGCTGGGGCCAACGTCCTGACTTTC | TRBV24-1 | many | TRBJ2-6 | TRBD1
CASSPTGTRGPETQYF | TGTGCCAGCTCACCAACCGGGACACGGGGGCCGGAGACCCAGTACTTC | TRBV18 | - | TRBJ2-5 | -
CASSPFGPLSTDTQYF | TGCGCCAGCAGTCCATTTGGTCCTCTGAGCACAGATACGCAGTATTTT | TRBV5-1 | - | TRBJ2-3 | -
CASSQSAETQYF | TGTGCCAGCAGCCAAAGTGCGGAGACCCAGTACTTC | TRBV7-9 | - | TRBJ2-5 | -
CASSQDRTFDEQFF | TGCGCCAGCAGCCAAGATCGAACCTTCGATGAGCAGTTCTTC | TRBV4-1 | - | TRBJ2-1 | -
CASSQVGQGDYEQYF | TGTGCCAGCAGCCAAGTTGGACAGGGTGACTACGAGCAGTACTTC | TRBV4-2 | few | TRBJ2-7 | TRBD1
CASSRTVMSTEAFF | TGCGCCAGCAGCCGTACAGTGATGAGCACTGAAGCTTTCTTT | TRBV4-1 | - | TRBJ1-1 | -
CSANLANKETQYF | TGCAGTGCAAACCTAGCGAATAAAGAGACCCAGTACTTC | TRBV20-1 | - | TRBJ2-5 | -
CASSGRGVYEQYF | TGTGCCAGCAGTGGAAGAGGAGTCTACGAGCAGTACTTC | TRBV2 | - | TRBJ2-7 | -
CATSDLRTSGRTNEQFF | TGTGCCACCAGTGATCTGAGGACTAGCGGGAGGACGAATGAGCAGTTCTTC | TRBV24-1 | few | TRBJ2-1 | TRBD2
CASSEEGYTQYF | TGTGCCAGCAGTGAAGAGGGATATACGCAGTATTTT | TRBV25-1 | few | TRBJ2-3 | -
CASSLVRANEQFF | TGTGCCAGCAGCTTAGTTAGGGCCAATGAGCAGTTCTTC | TRBV11-3 | - | TRBJ2-1 | -
CSVKGLGLVVNEQFF | TGCAGTGTTAAAGGGCTGGGCTTGGTTGTTAATGAGCAGTTCTTC | TRBV20-1 | few | TRBJ2-1 | -
CASSFTSGGFGANVLTF | TGTGCCAGCAGTTTCACTAGCGGGGGGTTTGGGGCCAACGTCCTGACTTTC | TRBV12-3/TRBV12-4 | - | TRBJ2-6 | TRBD2